Shown below are 20 T cell receptor beta chains from a single sample sequenced in a study of T cell responses to AZD1222 COVID-19 vaccine. Method: immunoSEQ multiplex PCR; TCRdb's copy keeps in-frame clones and lacks some. The sample lists tens of thousands of clones; 80% were seen once. Sequenced here: peripheral blood, sampled on day 0 of AZD1222 vaccination. These receptors all come from an adult in good health.

The chain recombines TRBV7-2 with TRBJ1-2; TRBD1 is a possible D gene (6 bases). There are 13 residues in the CDR3. Germline V gene lookup returns CDR1 SGHTA and CDR2 FQGNSA. Trimming cost V 1 base and J 4 bases, with 7 bases left between them. The CDR3 region is CASSLGQVYGYTF. The CDR3 DNA is TGTGCCAGCAGCTTAGGACAGGTCTATGGCTACACCTTC.

This clone appeared a few times. In nucleotides, the CDR3 is TGTGCCAGCAGCTTACAAGGGGCCAAAAACATTCAGTACTTC. Its translation: CASSLQGAKNIQYF. The chain has TRBV3-1 (or the pseudogene TRBV3-2) and TRBJ2-4; no reliable D call. The length of the CDR3 is 14 residues. The V gene's germline CDR1 is LGHDT and CDR2 YNNKEL (reference sequence). Trimming left V 5 bases short and J 1 base short, with 9 bases between.

The chain is built from TRBV19 and TRBJ1-3; 7 nucleotides agree with TRBD1. This CDR3 spans 16 amino acids. Germline V gives CDR1 LNHDA, CDR2 SQIVND (reference sequence). Trimming took 6 bases from V and 2 from J; bases not matched to a gene: 10. The CDR3 bases are TGTGCCAGTAGCTGGTCACAGGGGAGAACTGGAAACACCATATATTTT. Protein: CASSWSQGRTGNTIYF. Using reference TRBV19 and TRBJ1-3 for the parts outside the CDR3, the full variable domain is DGGITQSPKYLFRKEGQNVTLSCEQNLNHDAMYWYRQDPGQGLRLIYYSQIVNDFQKGDIAEGYSVSREKKESFPLTVTSAQKNPTAFYLCASSWSQGRTGNTIYFGEGSWLTVV.

This clone was found a few times. The rearrangement links TRBV27 to TRBJ2-1; no firm D call. The CDR3 contains 17 residues. CDR1 MNHEY and CDR2 SMNVEV come from the germline V gene (reference sequence). The V and J ends lost 5 bases and 0 bases respectively, with 17 bases between them. The CDR3 sequence is CASSPLSLESSYNEQFF. DNA of the CDR3: TGTGCCAGCAGTCCTCTGTCCCTGGAGAGCTCCTACAATGAGCAGTTCTTC.

This clone was counted a few times. The chain employs TRBV5-1 and TRBJ1-1, with a tentative D call TRBD1 (6 bases). The germline V and J ends were trimmed by 4 bases and 4 bases, with 20 bases remaining between them. The length of the CDR3 is 16 residues. CDR1 SGHRS and CDR2 YFSETQ come from the germline V gene. The CDR3 DNA follows: TGCGCCAGCAGCCTGGCGGGTAGCAGGGGCTTCACTGAAGCTTTCTTT. Translating it yields CASSLAGSRGFTEAFF. Full variable domain (missing parts from reference TRBV5-1 and TRBJ1-1): KAGVTQTPRYLIKTRGQQVTLSCSPISGHRSVSWYQQTPGQGLQFLFEYFSETQRNKGNFPGRFSGRQFSNSRSEMNVSTLELGDSALYLCASSLAGSRGFTEAFFGQGTRLTVV.

This clone came up once. The chain carries TRBV6-5 and TRBJ2-3; 9 nucleotides match TRBD1. The CDR3 has 14 residues. Germline CDR1 reads MNHEY; CDR2 reads SVGAGI. Unmatched junction bases numbered 3, after V lost 5 bases and J lost 3 bases. CDR3 coding DNA: TGTGCCAGCAGTACAGGGGGCTCAACAGATACGCAGTATTTT. It is translated as CASSTGGSTDTQYF.

The chain combines TRBV6-5 with TRBJ2-5; D is uncertain. Looked up from germline, CDR1 is MNHEY and CDR2 is SVGAGI. This CDR3 is built from 11 residues. V was trimmed by 8 bases and J by 2 bases, leaving 6 bases between them. The CDR3 sequence: CASRLQETQYF. CDR3 in DNA: TGTGCCAGCCGATTGCAAGAGACCCAGTACTTC.

V usage is TRBV11-2 and J usage is TRBJ2-7; maybe TRBD1 (5 bases). The V and J ends lost 2 bases and 2 bases respectively, with 13 bases between them. The CDR3 totals 15 residues. In germline, CDR1 is SGHAT, CDR2 FQNNGV. This chain's CDR3 is CASSLRQLPTYEQYF. DNA of the CDR3: TGTGCCAGCAGCTTAAGACAGCTGCCTACCTACGAGCAGTACTTC.

This chain connects TRBV7-2 to TRBJ2-1; 9 bases map to TRBD2. The CDR3 extends over 15 amino acids. J lost 6 bases, V lost 5 bases, and 8 bases had no gene match. Looked up from germline, CDR1 is SGHTA and CDR2 is FQGNSA. DNA for the CDR3: TGTGCCAGCAGCGAAGTAGCGGGGGCCGCCAATGAGCAGTTCTTC. Its protein product is CASSEVAGAANEQFF.

This clone was recorded a few times. The V and J genes are TRBV6-2 or TRBV6-3 and TRBJ1-5; 7 bases are shared with TRBD1. The CDR3 has 18 amino acids. Germline V CDR1 and CDR2: MNHEY, SVGEGT. Trimming at V came to 0 bases and at J to 0 bases, leaving 8 bases not matched to a gene. The CDR3, as DNA: TGTGCCAGCAGTTACTCGCTACAGGGGCTGTATAGCAATCAGCCCCAGCATTTT. It yields the protein CASSYSLQGLYSNQPQHF.

This chain uses TRBV13 with TRBJ2-7; no clear D gene. V lost 2 bases to trimming and J lost 4 bases, with 9 bases between them. Germline values: CDR1 PRHDT, CDR2 FYEKMQ (reference sequence). The CDR3 consists of 13 residues. CDR3: CASSLNQFYEQYF. The CDR3 nucleotides read TGTGCCAGCAGCTTAAATCAATTTTACGAGCAGTACTTC.

This rearrangement joins TRBV9 to TRBJ1-2, with TRBD1 as a possible D gene (5 bases). Trimming removed 4 bases from V and 7 bases from J, with 14 bases in between. CDR1 is SGDLS and CDR2 is YYNGEE in the germline V gene. CDR3 length: 13 residues. The CDR3 region has the DNA TGTGCCAGCAGCCTCGTGGGGGAGGGTGGCTACACCTTC. Its translation: CASSLVGEGGYTF.

V usage is TRBV3-1 (or the pseudogene TRBV3-2) and J usage is TRBJ2-7, with 10 bases that match TRBD2. The CDR3 extends over 18 amino acids. The germline V gene has CDR1 LGHDT and CDR2 YNNKEL (reference sequence). Losses at the gene ends were 0 bases for V and 4 bases for J; bases not matched to a gene: 12. The CDR3 nucleotides read TGTGCCAGCAGCCAAGAAATGATGAGCGGGGGGGCCTTTTACGAGCAGTACTTC. This translates into CASSQEMMSGGAFYEQYF.

The chain couples TRBV9 to TRBJ1-5; tentative D call: TRBD1 (6 bases). The CDR3 sequence is 14 residues long. The germline CDR1 and CDR2 sequences are SGDLS and YYNGEE. Trimming took 0 bases from V and 10 from J, leaving 14 bases between them. CDR3 nucleotides: TGTGCCAGCAGCGTAGGCCCAGGGGTGGGTCCCCAGCATTTT. This sequence encodes CASSVGPGVGPQHF.

The chain employs TRBV19 and TRBJ1-1; 7 nucleotides match TRBD1. CDR3 length: 13 amino acids. V gave up 3 bases and J gave up 9 bases; unmatched junction bases: 7. Per germline, CDR1 LNHDA and CDR2 SQIVND (reference sequence). CDR3 sequence: CASSIKGAPKAFF. The CDR3 DNA follows: TGTGCCAGTAGTATTAAGGGGGCGCCGAAAGCTTTCTTT.

The chain combines TRBV19 with TRBJ2-7; a weak D match, TRBD2 (6 bases). The CDR3 sequence is 15 residues long. Deletions cut 4 bases from V and 7 bases from J, with 20 bases between. Per germline, CDR1 LNHDA and CDR2 SQIVND (reference sequence). The CDR3 is CASSSLGPGLSEQYF. The CDR3 DNA follows: TGTGCCAGTAGTAGCCTCGGACCGGGACTTTCGGAGCAGTACTTC.

The V gene is TRBV10-3, the J gene TRBJ1-1; 9 nucleotides line up with TRBD1. The CDR3 spans 14 residues. After removal of 3 bases from V and 4 bases from J, the junction contained 3 bases not matched to a gene. Looked up from germline, CDR1 is ENHRY and CDR2 is SYGVKD. The CDR3 here is CAISDTTGGTEAFF. The CDR3 DNA follows: TGTGCCATCAGTGACACGACAGGGGGCACTGAAGCTTTCTTT.

The CDR3 spells CASSYSAYYGYTF. CDR3 DNA: TGTGCCAGCAGTTACTCGGCGTACTATGGCTACACCTTC. The chain has TRBV6-5 and TRBJ1-2, with D unresolved. V shed 0 bases and J shed 3 bases, with 5 bases lying between them. The germline V gene has CDR1 MNHEY and CDR2 SVGAGI. The CDR3 runs to 13 residues.

The chain employs TRBV7-8 and TRBJ1-1, with 8 bases that match TRBD1. The V gene end was trimmed by 0 bases and the J gene end by 4 bases; junction bases not matched to a gene: 1. The CDR3 consists of 14 residues. Germline values: CDR1 SGHVS, CDR2 FQNEAQ. The chain's CDR3 is CASSLATGGTEAFF. CDR3 DNA: TGTGCCAGCAGCTTAGCCACAGGGGGCACTGAAGCTTTCTTT.

This chain links TRBV4-1 with TRBJ1-3; TRBD1 is a possible D gene (5 bases). The CDR3 runs 16 residues. V was clipped by 0 bases and J by 4 bases, with 13 bases between them. Germline CDR1 is MGHRA and CDR2 is YSYEKL. CDR3 nucleotide sequence: TGCGCCAGCAGCCAAGAGCCAGGGCCGGGAGGAAACACCATATATTTT. As protein: CASSQEPGPGGNTIYF.